This T cell receptor beta chain was captured by sequencing in a study of T cell responses to AZD1222 COVID-19 vaccine (dated by TCRdb to the early 2020s). In terms of the full investigation: AZD1222 recipients given second doses at about 4 weeks or at about 12 weeks were pooled, since spike-specific TCR depth and breadth were not found to differ between the two schedules. A total of approximately 230 trial participants underwent TCR sequencing, of whom 200 to 220 received two doses of AZD1222 and some 25 received two doses of the MenACWY control vaccine. Trial participants were enrolled by age into subgroups of 18-55, 56-69 and 70-plus years, and approximately 150, 30 and 60 TCR-sequenced participants, respectively, were included in these subgroups.

As encoded in the germline V gene (reference sequence), CDR1 is LGHDT while CDR2 is YNNKEL. Trimming removed 1 base from V and 8 bases from J, leaving 11 bases between the germline ends. The CDR3 contains 13 residues, cysteine and phenylalanine counted. Only the CDR3 DNA is retained, 39 bases long and in frame from the first base. This clone was detected once. The antigen it recognizes is unknown. No base-level quality is on record; no much larger clone is a single base apart. Study-level results and caveats: Epitopes outside the regions mutated in the B.1.351 and B.1.1.7 variants were reportedly recognized by nearly half of the unique spike-specific TCRs. The vaccine-associated CD4 TCRs covered the entire spike protein, and the dominant responses fell in regions 160-218 and 743-854. After two AZD1222 doses, spike-specific TCR breadth and depth were significantly higher than at day 0 and than in MenACWY recipients. In the small 56-69-year group, the increase in depth fell short of significance, most likely because of low power. No day 14 peak-response samples were available, so repertoires were characterized only after the peak T cell response. Most participants were white British and females outnumbered males, and the authors suggested that clonal diversity may have been underestimated. Conclusions about previously exposed vaccinees are limited, since just six AZD1222 recipients were seropositive for SARS-CoV-2 at baseline.

The CDR3 regions of human TCRbeta chains were subjected to immunosequencing. The original pipeline was this. TCRs in the repertoires were matched against a reference library of SARS-CoV-2-specific TCRs that had been generated with the MIRA antigen-specificity platform. Breadth was defined as the fraction of unique TCRs that were SARS-CoV-2-associated. Depth was defined as the fraction of total T cells that were SARS-CoV-2-associated. Using the MIRA data, each spike-specific TCR was assigned both to the spike region to which the TCR was reactive and to a CD4 or CD8 class. Log10-transformed breadth and depth values were compared by one-way ANOVA with Sidak's multiple comparisons tests. The clones in this table, taken by TCRdb from immuneACCESS, are in-frame only. Not every clone is retained; where verified, under half of the shortfall comes from an unresolved V gene, and the cause of the rest is unknown. V and J calls plus clone size are reproduced from that table; the DNA served to infer D and trimming. A total of about 82,000 clones appear in this sample, about nine tenths of them only once. Around 5% of the sample is in the top ten clones.

The intended sense of this specimen's time point label: baseline before first vaccination. Samples from vaccinated people were obtained from the UK trials COV001 and COV002, which included a single-blind randomized controlled phase 2/3 trial of AZD1222 (ChAdOx1 nCoV-19) in healthy adults. Trial participant PBMC samples were collected at day 0 and day 28 after the second dose for TCRbeta chain sequencing. The sequence was obtained from an adult in good health. The chain is made from TRBV3-1 (or the pseudogene TRBV3-2) and TRBJ1-1, with an unclear D gene assignment. The sequences come from peripheral blood, collected on day 0 of AZD1222 vaccination. This receptor has the CDR3 CASSQAVFTEAFF. Read as DNA, the sequence is TGTGCCAGCAGCCAAGCCGTTTTCACCGAAGCTTTCTTT.